One TCR beta chain is described in this entry. Its specificity is unknown. The data stem from a study of cytomegalovirus exposure and HLA in healthy donors. Notes on the study in general: Most TCR beta V segments were productive about 87% or about 30% of the time in an earlier analysis. Diagnosis of cytomegalovirus status made by the classifier reportedly showed high specificity and sensitivity. A reported reduction in N-insertions relative to the roughly 710-donor mean was seen in an Asian-associated ancestry cluster in a later analysis.

This CDR3 has 15 residues. In germline, CDR1 is MNHNS, CDR2 SASEGT. V was clipped by 2 bases and J by 2 bases; unmatched bases: 1. Unrecorded immune exposures were likely, despite nominal health at sampling. A multiplex PCR was run with 60 Vbeta primers and 13 Jbeta primers. Sequencing was performed with immunoSEQ multiplex PCR; in TCRdb, only in-frame clones are kept and a portion is missing. The sample shows 60,000 to 65,000 clones, 87% of them seen only once. The TCR was taken from a man aged 18 to 30 in good health and CMV-seronegative. Sequencing was carried out using PBMCs. The rearrangement links TRBV6-1 to TRBJ2-1; 9 nucleotides agree with TRBD1. DNA for the CDR3: TGTGCCAGCAGTGAAACAGGGGGCGCCTACAATGAGCAGTTCTTC. Translation gives CASSETGGAYNEQFF.